This T cell receptor (beta chain) was observed in a study of blood T cell repertoires in COVID-19. Across the whole study: Samples taken during acute and convalescent COVID-19 were collected in the United States, Italy and Spain.

Method: immunoSEQ multiplex PCR; TCRdb's copy keeps in-frame clones and lacks some. Here the sample spans roughly 280,000 clones, around 91% being singletons. V lost 4 bases, J lost 3 bases, and 1 base stayed unmatched. The CDR3 extends over 13 amino acids. This study enrolled people aged roughly 18 to 89 from under 25 US geographic areas. The J gene is TRBJ1-1, the V gene TRBV12-3 or TRBV12-4, with 8 bases aligning to TRBD1. The origin of this receptor is a woman under 30 who had recovered from COVID-19. The sequenced sample was PBMCs or T cells enriched from blood (not recorded which). CDR3 in DNA: TGTGCCAGCAGTTCGGACAGGGACACTGAAGCTTTCTTT. Protein: CASSSDRDTEAFF.